This T cell receptor (beta chain) stems from a study of CD8 T cells in Susac syndrome. The CDR3 contains 14 residues. CDR1 MNHEY and CDR2 SVGEGT come from the germline V gene. V lost 5 bases to trimming and J lost 2 bases, with 10 bases between them. Random hexamers were used to reverse transcribe the RNA input (about 0.45 to 1 ug). One entry per CDR3 protein results from TCRdb running MiXCR on the immunoSEQ multiplex PCR reads. The data hold over 100,000 distinct CDR3 sequences, with nearly 95% observed a single time. FACS enriched CD8+ TEMRA cells, while bulk CD8+ and CD4+ were negatively isolated. Sequencing input: CD4+ T cells from PBMCs. This chain connects TRBV6-2 or TRBV6-3 to TRBJ2-1; D ambiguous. The sequence was collected from a human donor in good health. CDR3 residues: CASSPLETYNEQFF. CDR3 coding DNA: TGTGCCAGCAGTCCCCTGGAAACCTACAATGAGCAGTTCTTC.